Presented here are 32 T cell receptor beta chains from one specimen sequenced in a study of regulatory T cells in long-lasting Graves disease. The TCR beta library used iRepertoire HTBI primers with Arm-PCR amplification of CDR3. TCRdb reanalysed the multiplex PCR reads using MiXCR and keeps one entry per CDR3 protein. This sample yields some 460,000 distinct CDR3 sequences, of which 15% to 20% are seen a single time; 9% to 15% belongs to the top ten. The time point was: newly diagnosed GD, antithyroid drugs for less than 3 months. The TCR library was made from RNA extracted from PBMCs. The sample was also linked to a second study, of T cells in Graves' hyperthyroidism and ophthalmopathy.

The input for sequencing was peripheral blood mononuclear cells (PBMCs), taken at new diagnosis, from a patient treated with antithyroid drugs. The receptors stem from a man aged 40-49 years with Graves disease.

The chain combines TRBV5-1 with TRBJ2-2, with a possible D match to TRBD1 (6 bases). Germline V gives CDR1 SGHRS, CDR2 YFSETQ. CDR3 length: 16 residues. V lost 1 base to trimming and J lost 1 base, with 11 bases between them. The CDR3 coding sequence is TGCGCCAGCAGCTTGAAAACAGGGATGAACACCGGGGAGCTGTTTTTT. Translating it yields CASSLKTGMNTGELFF.

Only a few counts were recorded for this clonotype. This CDR3 is CASSRRGVLAETQYF. CDR3 DNA sequence: TGTGCCAGCAGCCGCCGTGGCGTACTAGCGGAGACCCAGTACTTC. This chain joins TRBV5-6 and TRBJ2-5; 7 bases match TRBD2. The CDR3 spans 15 residues. After removal of 4 bases from V and 5 bases from J, the junction contained 11 bases not matched to a gene. Germline V gene data show CDR1 as SGHDT and CDR2 as YYEEEE.

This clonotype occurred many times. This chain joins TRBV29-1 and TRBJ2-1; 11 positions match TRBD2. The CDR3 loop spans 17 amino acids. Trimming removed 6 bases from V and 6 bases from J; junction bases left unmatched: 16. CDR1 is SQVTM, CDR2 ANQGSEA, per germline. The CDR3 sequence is CSVDNILLAGVGNEQFF. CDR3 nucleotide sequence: TGCAGCGTCGATAATATTTTACTAGCGGGAGTTGGCAATGAGCAGTTCTTC.

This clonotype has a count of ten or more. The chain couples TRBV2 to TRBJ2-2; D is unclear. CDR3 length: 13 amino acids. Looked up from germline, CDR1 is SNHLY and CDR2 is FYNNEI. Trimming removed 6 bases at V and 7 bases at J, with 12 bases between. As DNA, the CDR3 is TGTGCCAGCAGCCAAGGACGTTACGGGGAGCTGTTTTTT. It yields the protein CASSQGRYGELFF.

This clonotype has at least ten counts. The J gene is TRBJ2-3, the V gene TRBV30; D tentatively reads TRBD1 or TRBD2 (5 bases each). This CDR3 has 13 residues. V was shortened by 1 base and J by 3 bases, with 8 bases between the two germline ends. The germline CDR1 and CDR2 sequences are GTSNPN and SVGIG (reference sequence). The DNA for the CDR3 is TGTGCCTGGAGTGGGGGGAAGACAGATACGCAGTATTTT. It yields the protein CAWSGGKTDTQYF.

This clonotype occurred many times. DNA for the CDR3: TGTGCCAGCAGTGATTCTGGGGATGGAGCTTTCTTT. This encodes CASSDSGDGAFF. The rearrangement links TRBV2 to TRBJ1-1; D not resolved. There are 12 residues in the CDR3. Trimming shortened V by 3 bases and J by 10 bases, and 12 bases separated the two germline ends. CDR1 SNHLY and CDR2 FYNNEI come from the germline V gene.

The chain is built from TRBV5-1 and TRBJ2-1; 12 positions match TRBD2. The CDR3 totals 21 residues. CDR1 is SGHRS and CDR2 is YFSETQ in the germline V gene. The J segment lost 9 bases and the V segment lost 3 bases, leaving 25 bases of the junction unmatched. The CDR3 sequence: CASSSLPGLAGLRGINSEQFF. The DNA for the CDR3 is TGCGCCAGCAGCTCGCTACCGGGACTAGCGGGCCTCCGGGGAATCAACAGTGAGCAGTTCTTC.

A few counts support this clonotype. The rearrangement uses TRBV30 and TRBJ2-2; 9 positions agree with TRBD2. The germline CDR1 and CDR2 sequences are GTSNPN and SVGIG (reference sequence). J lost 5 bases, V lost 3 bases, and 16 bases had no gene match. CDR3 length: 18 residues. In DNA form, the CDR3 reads TGTGCCTGGAGCGTTGTCCAGGCGGGAGGGCCGGGGACCGGGGAGCTGTTTTTT. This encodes CAWSVVQAGGPGTGELFF.

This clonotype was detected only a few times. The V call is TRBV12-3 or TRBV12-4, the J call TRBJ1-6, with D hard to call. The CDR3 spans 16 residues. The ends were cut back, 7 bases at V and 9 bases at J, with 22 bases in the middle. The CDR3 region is CASTGSAGFRGSPLHF. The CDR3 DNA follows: TGTGCCAGCACTGGCTCGGCGGGGTTTCGAGGTTCACCCCTCCACTTT.

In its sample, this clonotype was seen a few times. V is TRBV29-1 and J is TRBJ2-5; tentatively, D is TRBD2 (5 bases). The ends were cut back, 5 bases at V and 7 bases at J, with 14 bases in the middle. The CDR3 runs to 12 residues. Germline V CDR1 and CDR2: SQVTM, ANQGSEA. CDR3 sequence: CSVFYGDRTQYF. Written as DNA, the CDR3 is TGCAGCGTTTTTTACGGGGATCGGACCCAGTACTTC.

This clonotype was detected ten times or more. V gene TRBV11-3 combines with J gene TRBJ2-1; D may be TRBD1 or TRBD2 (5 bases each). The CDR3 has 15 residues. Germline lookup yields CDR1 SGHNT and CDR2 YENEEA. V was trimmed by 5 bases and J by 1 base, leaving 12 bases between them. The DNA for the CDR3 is TGTGCCAGCAGCACCGGGACCGCATCCTACAATGAGCAGTTCTTC. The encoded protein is CASSTGTASYNEQFF. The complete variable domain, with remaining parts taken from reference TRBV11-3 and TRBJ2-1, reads EAGVVQSPRYKIIEKKQPVAFWCNPISGHNTLYWYLQNLGQGPELLIRYENEEAVDDSQLPKDRFSAERLKGVDSTLKIQPAELGDSAVYLCASSTGTASYNEQFFGPGTRLTVL.

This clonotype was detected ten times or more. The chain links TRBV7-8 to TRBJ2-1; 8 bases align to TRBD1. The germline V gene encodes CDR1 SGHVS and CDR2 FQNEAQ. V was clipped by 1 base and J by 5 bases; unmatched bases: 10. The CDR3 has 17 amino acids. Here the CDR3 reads CASSLGVGQVFNNEQFF. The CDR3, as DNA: TGTGCCAGCAGCTTAGGGGTGGGACAGGTATTTAACAATGAGCAGTTCTTC.

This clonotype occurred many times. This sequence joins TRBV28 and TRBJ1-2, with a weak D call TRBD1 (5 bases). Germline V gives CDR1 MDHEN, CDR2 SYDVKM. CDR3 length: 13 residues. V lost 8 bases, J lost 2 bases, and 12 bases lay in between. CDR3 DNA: TGTGCCAGCCAATCGGGACCGAACTATGGCTACACCTTC. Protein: CASQSGPNYGYTF.

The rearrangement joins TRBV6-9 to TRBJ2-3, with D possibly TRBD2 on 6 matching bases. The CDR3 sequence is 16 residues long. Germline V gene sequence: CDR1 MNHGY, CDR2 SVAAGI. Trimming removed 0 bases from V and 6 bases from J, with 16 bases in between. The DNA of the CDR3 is TGTGCCAGCAGTTATTCGACGGGACTCGACGCGGATACGCAGTATTTT. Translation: CASSYSTGLDADTQYF.

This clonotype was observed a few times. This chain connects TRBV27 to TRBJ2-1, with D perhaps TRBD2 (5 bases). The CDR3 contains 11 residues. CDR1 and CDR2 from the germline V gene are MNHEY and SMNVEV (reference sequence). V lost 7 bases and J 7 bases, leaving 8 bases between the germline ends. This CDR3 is CASNTGNEQFF. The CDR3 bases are TGTGCCAGCAATACGGGGAATGAGCAGTTCTTC.

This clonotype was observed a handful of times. The CDR3 sequence: CASSLYRRPNYGYTF. The CDR3 nucleotides are TGTGCCAGCAGCTTGTACAGGAGACCCAACTATGGCTACACCTTC. The rearrangement links TRBV7-9 to TRBJ1-2, with D possibly matching TRBD1 (5 bases). V lost 3 bases and J lost 2, with 13 bases in between. The CDR3 is 15 amino acids. Germline V lookup: CDR1 SEHNR, CDR2 FQNEAQ (reference sequence).

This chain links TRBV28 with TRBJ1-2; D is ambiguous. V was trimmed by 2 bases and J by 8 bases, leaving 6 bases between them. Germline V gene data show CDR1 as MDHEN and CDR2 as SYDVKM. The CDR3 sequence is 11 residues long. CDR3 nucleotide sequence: TGTGCCAGCAGTTTAGATTGGGGCTACACCTTC. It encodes CASSLDWGYTF.

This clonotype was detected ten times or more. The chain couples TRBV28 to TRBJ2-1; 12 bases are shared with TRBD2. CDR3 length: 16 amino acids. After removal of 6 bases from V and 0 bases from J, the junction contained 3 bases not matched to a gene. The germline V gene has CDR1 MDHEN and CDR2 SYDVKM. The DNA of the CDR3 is TGTGCCAGCAGACCGACTAGCGGGAGCTCCTACAATGAGCAGTTCTTC. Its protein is CASRPTSGSSYNEQFF.

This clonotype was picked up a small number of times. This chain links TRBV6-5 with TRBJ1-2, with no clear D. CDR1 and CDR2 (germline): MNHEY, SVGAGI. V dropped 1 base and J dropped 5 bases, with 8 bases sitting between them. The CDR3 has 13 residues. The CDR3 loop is CASSYLGEYGYTF. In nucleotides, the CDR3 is TGTGCCAGCAGTTACTTGGGAGAGTATGGCTACACCTTC.

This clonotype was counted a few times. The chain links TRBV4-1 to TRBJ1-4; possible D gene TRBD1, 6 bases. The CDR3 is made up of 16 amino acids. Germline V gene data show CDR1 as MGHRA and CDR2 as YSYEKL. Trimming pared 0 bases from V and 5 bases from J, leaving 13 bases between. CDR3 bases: TGCGCCAGCAGCCAAGATAGGACAGAAATCAATGAAAAACTGTTTTTT. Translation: CASSQDRTEINEKLFF.

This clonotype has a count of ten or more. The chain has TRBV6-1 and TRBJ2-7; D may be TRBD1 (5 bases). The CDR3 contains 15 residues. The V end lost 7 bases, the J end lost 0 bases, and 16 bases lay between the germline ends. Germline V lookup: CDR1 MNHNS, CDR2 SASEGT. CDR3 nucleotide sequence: TGTGCCAGCAAGCCGACAGCGCCGTTCTCCTACGAGCAGTACTTC. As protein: CASKPTAPFSYEQYF.

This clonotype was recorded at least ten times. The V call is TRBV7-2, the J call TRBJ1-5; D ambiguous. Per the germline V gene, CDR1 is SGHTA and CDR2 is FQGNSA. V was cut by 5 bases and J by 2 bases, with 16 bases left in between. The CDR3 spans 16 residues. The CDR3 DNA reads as TGTGCCAGCAGCCACGCGGACGGATGGGGCAATCAGCCCCAGCATTTT. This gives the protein CASSHADGWGNQPQHF.

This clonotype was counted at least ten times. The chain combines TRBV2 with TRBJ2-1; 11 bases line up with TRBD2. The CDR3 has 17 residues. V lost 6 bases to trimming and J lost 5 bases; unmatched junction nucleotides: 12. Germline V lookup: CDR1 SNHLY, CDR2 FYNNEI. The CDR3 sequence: CASSSPRELAGDNEQFF. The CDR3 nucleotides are TGTGCCAGCAGCTCCCCCCGCGAACTAGCGGGAGACAATGAGCAGTTCTTC.

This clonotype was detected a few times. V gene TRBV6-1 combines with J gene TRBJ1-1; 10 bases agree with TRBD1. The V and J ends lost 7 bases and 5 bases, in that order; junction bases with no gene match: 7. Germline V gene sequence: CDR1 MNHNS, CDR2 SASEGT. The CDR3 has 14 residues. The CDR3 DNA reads TGTGCCAGCACCTACGCGGGACAGGGGACTGAAGCTTTCTTT. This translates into CASTYAGQGTEAFF.

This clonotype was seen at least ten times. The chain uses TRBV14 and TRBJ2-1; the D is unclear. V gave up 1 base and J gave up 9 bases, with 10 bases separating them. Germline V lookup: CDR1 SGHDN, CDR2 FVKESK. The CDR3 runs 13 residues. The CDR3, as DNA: TGTGCCAGCAGCCAAGGCGTAGCCGGTGAGCAGTTCTTC. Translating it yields CASSQGVAGEQFF.

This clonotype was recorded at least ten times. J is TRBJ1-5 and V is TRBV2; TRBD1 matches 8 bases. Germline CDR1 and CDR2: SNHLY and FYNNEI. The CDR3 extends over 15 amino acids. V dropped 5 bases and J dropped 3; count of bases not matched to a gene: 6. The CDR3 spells CASSTHRGNNQPQHF. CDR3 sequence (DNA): TGTGCCAGCAGTACTCACAGGGGGAACAATCAGCCCCAGCATTTT.

This chain's CDR3 is CASRRTSGRAYYNEQFF. CDR3 DNA sequence: TGTGCCAGCAGGCGGACTAGCGGGAGGGCCTACTACAATGAGCAGTTCTTC. The chain recombines TRBV6-2 or TRBV6-3 with TRBJ2-1; 15 nucleotides agree with TRBD2. CDR1 is MNHEY, CDR2 SVGEGT, per germline. The CDR3 sequence is 17 residues long. J was trimmed by 3 bases and V by 6 bases; bases with no gene match: 6.

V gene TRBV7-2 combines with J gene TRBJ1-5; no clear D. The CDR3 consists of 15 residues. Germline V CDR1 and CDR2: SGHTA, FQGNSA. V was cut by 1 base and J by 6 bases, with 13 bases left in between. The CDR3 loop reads CASSLDAGRSQPQHF. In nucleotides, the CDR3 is TGTGCCAGCAGCTTAGATGCGGGGAGGAGTCAGCCCCAGCATTTT.

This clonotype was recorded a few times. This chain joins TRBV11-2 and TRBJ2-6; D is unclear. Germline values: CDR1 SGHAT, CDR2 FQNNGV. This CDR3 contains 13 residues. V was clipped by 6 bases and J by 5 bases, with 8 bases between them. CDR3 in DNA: TGTGCCAGCAGGACCCCCAGGGCCAACGTCCTGACTTTC. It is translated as CASRTPRANVLTF.

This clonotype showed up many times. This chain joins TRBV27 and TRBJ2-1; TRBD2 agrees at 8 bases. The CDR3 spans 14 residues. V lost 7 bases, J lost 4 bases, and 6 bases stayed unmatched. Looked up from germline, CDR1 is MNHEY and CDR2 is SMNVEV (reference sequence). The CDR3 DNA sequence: TGTGCCAGCACCTATAGCGGGGCATACAATGAGCAGTTCTTC. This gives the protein CASTYSGAYNEQFF.

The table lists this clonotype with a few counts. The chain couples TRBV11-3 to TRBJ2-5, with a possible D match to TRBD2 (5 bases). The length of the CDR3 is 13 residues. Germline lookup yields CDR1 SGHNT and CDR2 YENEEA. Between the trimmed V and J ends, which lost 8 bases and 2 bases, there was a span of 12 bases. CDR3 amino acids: CASQPGYQETQYF. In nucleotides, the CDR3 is TGTGCCAGCCAACCGGGGTATCAAGAGACCCAGTACTTC.

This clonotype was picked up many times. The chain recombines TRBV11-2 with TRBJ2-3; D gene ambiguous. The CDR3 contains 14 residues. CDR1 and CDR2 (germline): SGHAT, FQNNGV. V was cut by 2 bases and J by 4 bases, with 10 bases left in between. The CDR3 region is CASSLIGFADTQYF. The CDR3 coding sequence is TGTGCCAGCAGCTTAATAGGGTTTGCAGATACGCAGTATTTT.